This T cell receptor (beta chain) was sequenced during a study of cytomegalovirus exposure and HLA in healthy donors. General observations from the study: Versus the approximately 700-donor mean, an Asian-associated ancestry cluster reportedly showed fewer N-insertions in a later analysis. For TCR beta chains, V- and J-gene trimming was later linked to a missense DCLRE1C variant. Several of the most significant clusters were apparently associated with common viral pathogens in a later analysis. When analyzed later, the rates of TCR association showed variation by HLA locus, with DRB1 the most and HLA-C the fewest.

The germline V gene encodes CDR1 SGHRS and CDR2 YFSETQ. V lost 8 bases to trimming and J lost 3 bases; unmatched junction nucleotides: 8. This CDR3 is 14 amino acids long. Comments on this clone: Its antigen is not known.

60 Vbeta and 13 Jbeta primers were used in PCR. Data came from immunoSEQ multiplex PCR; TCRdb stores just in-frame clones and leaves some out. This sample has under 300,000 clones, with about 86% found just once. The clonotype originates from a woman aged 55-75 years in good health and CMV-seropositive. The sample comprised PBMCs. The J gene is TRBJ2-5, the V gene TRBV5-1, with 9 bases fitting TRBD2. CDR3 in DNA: TGCGCCAGTAGACCTAGCGGGACCAAAGAGACCCAGTACTTC. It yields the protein CASRPSGTKETQYF.